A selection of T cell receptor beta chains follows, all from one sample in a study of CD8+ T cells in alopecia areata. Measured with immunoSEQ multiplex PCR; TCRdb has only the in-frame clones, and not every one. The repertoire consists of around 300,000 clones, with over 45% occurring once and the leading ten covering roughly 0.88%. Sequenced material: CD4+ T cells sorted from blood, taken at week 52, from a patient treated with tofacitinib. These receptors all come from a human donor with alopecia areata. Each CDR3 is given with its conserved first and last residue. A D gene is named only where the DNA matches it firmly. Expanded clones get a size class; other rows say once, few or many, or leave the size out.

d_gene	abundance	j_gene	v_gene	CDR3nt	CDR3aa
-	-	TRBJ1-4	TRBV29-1	TGCAGCGTTGATAGGGACGAAAAACTGTTTTTT	CSVDRDEKLFF
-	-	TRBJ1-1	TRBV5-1	TGCGCCAGCAGCCTGACACCTCTGAACACTGAAGCTTTCTTT	CASSLTPLNTEAFF
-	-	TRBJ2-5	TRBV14	TGTGCCAGCAGCCAAGAACTAGGACCTCAAGAGACCCAGTACTTC	CASSQELGPQETQYF
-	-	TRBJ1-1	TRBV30	TGTGCCTGGAGGTTCCCCCAGAACACTGAAGCTTTCTTT	CAWRFPQNTEAFF
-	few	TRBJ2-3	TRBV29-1	TGCAGCGGCCGACTGGAAGATACGCAGTATTTT	CSGRLEDTQYF
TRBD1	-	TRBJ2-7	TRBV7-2	TGTGCCAGCAGCTTAGCCCCGGGACAGGGCCACGAGCAGTACTTC	CASSLAPGQGHEQYF
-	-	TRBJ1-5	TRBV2	TGTGCCAGCAGCGGGACGGGGGATAGCAATCAGCCCCAGCATTTT	CASSGTGDSNQPQHF
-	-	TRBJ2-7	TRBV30	TGTGCCTGGAACGGGGAAAACTACGAGCAGTACTTC	CAWNGENYEQYF
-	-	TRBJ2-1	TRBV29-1	TGCAGCGTTGGTTCTATGAGGGTCTGGAATGAGCAGTTCTTC	CSVGSMRVWNEQFF
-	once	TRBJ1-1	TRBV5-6	TGTGCCAGCAGTCGAGTTAACACTGAAGCTTTCTTT	CASSRVNTEAFF
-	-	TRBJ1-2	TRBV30	TGTGCCTGGACAGAGACTAGCTATGGCTACACCTTC	CAWTETSYGYTF
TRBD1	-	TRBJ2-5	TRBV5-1	TGCGCCAGCAGCCCAGGGACAGTGGAAGAGACCCAGTACTTC	CASSPGTVEETQYF
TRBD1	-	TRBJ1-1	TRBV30	TGTGCCTGGACCAGGACAGGGGGAACTGAAGCTTTCTTT	CAWTRTGGTEAFF
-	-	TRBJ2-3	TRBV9	TGTGCCAGCAGCCGTCGGGCGGGACAGAGCACAGATACGCAGTATTTT	CASSRRAGQSTDTQYF
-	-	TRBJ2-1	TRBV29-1	TGCAGCGTTGCAAGTATCTTACGTAATGAGCAGTTCTTC	CSVASILRNEQFF
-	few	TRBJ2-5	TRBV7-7	TGTGCTAGCAGCTACAGTGCAGGCGAAGAGACCCAGTACTTC	CASSYSAGEETQYF
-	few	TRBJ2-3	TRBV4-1	TGCGCCAGCAGCCGCGCCGAGGCGAATACGCAGTATTTT	CASSRAEANTQYF
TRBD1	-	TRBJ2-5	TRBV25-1	TGTGCCAGCAGTGGGACAGGCCAAGAGACCCAGTACTTC	CASSGTGQETQYF
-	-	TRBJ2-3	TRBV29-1	TGCAGCGTTCGGGTTTTCACAGATACGCAGTATTTT	CSVRVFTDTQYF
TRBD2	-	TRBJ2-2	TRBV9	TGTGCCAGCAGCGTACTAGCGGGGGTCCTCACGAACACCGGGGAGCTGTTTTTT	CASSVLAGVLTNTGELFF
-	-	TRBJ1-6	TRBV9	TGTGCCAGCAGCGTAGGCGGGGGGTCACCCCTCCACTTT	CASSVGGGSPLHF
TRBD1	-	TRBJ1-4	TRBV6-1	TGTGCCAGCATCCCAACAGGGGTGCGGGAAAAACTGTTTTTT	CASIPTGVREKLFF
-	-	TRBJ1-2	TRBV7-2	TGTGCCAGCAGCTTAGGGTCGGACTATGGCTACACCTTC	CASSLGSDYGYTF
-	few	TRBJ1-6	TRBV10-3	TGTGCCATCAGTGAGACATCCTCCAATTCACCCCTCCACTTT	CAISETSSNSPLHF
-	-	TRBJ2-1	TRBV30	TGTGCCTGGAGCAAAGGGATTATTTTCAATGAGCAGTTCTTC	CAWSKGIIFNEQFF
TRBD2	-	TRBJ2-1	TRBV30	TGTGCCTGGGGGACTAGCGGGGCCCCCCAGTTCTTC	CAWGTSGAPQFF
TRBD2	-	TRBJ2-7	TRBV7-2	TGTGCCAGCAGCTTAGCGACTAGCGGCTACGAGCAGTACTTC	CASSLATSGYEQYF
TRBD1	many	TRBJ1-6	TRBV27	TGTGCCAGCAGTCCCGACAGGGGCCCCTCACCCCTCCACTTT	CASSPDRGPSPLHF
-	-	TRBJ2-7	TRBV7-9	TGTGCCAGCAGCTTAAGGTCGGGCTACGAGCAGTACTTC	CASSLRSGYEQYF
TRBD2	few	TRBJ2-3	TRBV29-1	TGCAGCGTCGCGGATCCGGGACTAGCGGAAACAGATACGCAGTATTTT	CSVADPGLAETDTQYF
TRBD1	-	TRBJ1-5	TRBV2	TGTGCCAGCAATTTGGCAGGGGGCGATCAGCCCCAGCATTTT	CASNLAGGDQPQHF
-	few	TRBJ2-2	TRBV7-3	TGTGCCAGCAGCCCCTCGGGACCGAACACCGGGGAGCTGTTTTTT	CASSPSGPNTGELFF
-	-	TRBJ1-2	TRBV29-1	TGCAGCGGTGGACGGCAGTTTGACTACACCTTC	CSGGRQFDYTF
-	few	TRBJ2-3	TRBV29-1	TGCAGCGCAACCCGGGCGACCGCCACAGATACGCAGTATTTT	CSATRATATDTQYF
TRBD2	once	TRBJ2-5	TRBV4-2	TGTGCCAGCAGCTCAAAGCGGGACCCCGGGCCTGGGACCCAGTACTTC	CASSSKRDPGPGTQYF
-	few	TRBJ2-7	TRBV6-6	TGTGCCAGCAGTCCCGACGGCATACGCTCGGGCGAGCAGTACTTC	CASSPDGIRSGEQYF